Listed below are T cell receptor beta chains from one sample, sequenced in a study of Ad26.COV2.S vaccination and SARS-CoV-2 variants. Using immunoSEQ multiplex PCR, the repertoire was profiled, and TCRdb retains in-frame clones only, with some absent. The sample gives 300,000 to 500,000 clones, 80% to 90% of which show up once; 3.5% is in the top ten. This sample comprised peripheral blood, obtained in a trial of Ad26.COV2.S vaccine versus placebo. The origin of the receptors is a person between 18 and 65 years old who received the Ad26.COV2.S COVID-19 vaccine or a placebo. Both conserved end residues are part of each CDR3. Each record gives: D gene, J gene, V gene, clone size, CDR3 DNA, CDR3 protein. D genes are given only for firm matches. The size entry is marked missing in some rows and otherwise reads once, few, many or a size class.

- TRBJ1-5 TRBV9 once TGTGCCAGCAGCGCGAGGACGGACGTTTATAGCAATCAGCCCCAGCATTTT CASSARTDVYSNQPQHF
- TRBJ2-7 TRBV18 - TGTGCCAGCTCACCAAGTTTTCTCGACGAGCAGTACTTC CASSPSFLDEQYF
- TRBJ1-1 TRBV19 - TGTGCCAGTAGTAGCGGACAGACCGAGAACACTGAAGCTTTCTTT CASSSGQTENTEAFF
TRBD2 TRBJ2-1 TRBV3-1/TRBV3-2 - TGTGCCAGCAGCCAACCACTAGCGGGGGGTTGGGATGAGCAGTTCTTC CASSQPLAGGWDEQFF
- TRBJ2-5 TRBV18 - TGTGCCAGCTCAAGGGGACCACCCCAGGAGACCCAGTACTTC CASSRGPPQETQYF
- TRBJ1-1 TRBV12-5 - TGTGCTAGTCGATTCCCCAGGGGTTTGAACACTGAAGCTTTCTTT CASRFPRGLNTEAFF
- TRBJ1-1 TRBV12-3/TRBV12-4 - TGTGCCAGCTCCCTGGCCCCGAACACTGAAGCTTTCTTT CASSLAPNTEAFF
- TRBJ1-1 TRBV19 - TGTGCCAGTAGACCGGGGGGCGGGCGGAACACTGAAGCTTTCTTT CASRPGGGRNTEAFF
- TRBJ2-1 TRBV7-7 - TGTGCCAGCAGCAAGACAGTCTTGGATGAGCAGTTCTTC CASSKTVLDEQFF
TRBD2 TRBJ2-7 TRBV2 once TGTGCCAGCAGTGGATTGACTAGCGGGGGACCGACCTCCCTCGAGCAGTACTTC CASSGLTSGGPTSLEQYF
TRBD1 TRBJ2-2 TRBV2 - TGTGCCAGCAGTGAACGAGGGACAGGGATAAGGGAGCTGTTTTTT CASSERGTGIRELFF
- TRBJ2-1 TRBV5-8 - TGTGCCAGCAGTTGGAACAGGGACAATGAGCAGTTCTTC CASSWNRDNEQFF
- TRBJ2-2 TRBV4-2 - TGTGCCAGCAGCCGACTCATCCACCACAACACCGGGGAGCTGTTTTTT CASSRLIHHNTGELFF
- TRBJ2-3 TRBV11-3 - TGTGCCAGCAGCCGGGTTCCCCGAGATACGCAGTATTTT CASSRVPRDTQYF
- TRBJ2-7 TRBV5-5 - TGTGCCAGCAGCTTGGGGTTTTTGGGTTACGAGCAGTACTTC CASSLGFLGYEQYF
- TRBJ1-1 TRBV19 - TGTGCCAGTAACCCACCGGGGGCCACTGAAGCTTTCTTT CASNPPGATEAFF
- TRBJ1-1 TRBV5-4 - TGTGCCAGCAGGAACTGGAGGGGGACGGGCGCTGAAGCTTTCTTT CASRNWRGTGAEAFF
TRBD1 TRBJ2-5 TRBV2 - TGTGCCAGCAGTTCCGGGACAGGGCAAGAGACCCAGTACTTC CASSSGTGQETQYF
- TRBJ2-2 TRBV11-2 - TGTGCCAGCAGCCCCAGGACTATTATGAACACCGGGGAGCTGTTTTTT CASSPRTIMNTGELFF
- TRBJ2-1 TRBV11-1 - TGTGCCAGCAGCTTAGAAAATTGGAGGGAACAGTTCTTC CASSLENWREQFF
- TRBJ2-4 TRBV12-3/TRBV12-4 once TGTGCCAGCAGACAGACAAACATTCAGTACTTC CASRQTNIQYF
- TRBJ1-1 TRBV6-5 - TGTGCCAGCAGTAGACAGCAGAACACTGAAGCTTTCTTT CASSRQQNTEAFF
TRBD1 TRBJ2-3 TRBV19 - TGTGCCAGTAGTGCCGGGACAGGTCCATGGGATACGCAGTATTTT CASSAGTGPWDTQYF
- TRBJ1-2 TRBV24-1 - TGTGCCACCAGTGACCTCCAGGGAGGAGGCTACACCTTC CATSDLQGGGYTF
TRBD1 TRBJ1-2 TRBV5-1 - TGCGCCAGCAGCCAACAGGGGGACAATGGCTACACCTTC CASSQQGDNGYTF
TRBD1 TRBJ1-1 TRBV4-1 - TGCGCCAGCAGCCAACCGGGACAGGGGATTTATTTCTTT CASSQPGQGIYFF
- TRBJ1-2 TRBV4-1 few TGCGCCAGCAGCCAACTCACGGCTAACTATGGCTACACCTTC CASSQLTANYGYTF
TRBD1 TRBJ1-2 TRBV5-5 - TGTGCCAGCAGCTACCTCGACAGGGATCCTGGCTACACCTTC CASSYLDRDPGYTF
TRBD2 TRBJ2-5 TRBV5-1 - TGCGCCAGCAGCTTGGAGGCTAGCGGGGGGGCGGAGACCCAGTACTTC CASSLEASGGAETQYF
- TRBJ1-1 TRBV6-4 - TGTGCCAGCAGTGACTCTGCCCAGAACACTGAAGCTTTCTTT CASSDSAQNTEAFF
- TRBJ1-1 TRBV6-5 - TGTGCCAGCAGTTACTCGGGACCGTCGAACACTGAAGCTTTCTTT CASSYSGPSNTEAFF
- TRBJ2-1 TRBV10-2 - TGCGCCAGCAGTGAACAGTACAATGAGCAGTTCTTC CASSEQYNEQFF
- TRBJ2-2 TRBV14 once TGTGCCAGCAGCCACCGGGGATCTACCGGGGAGCTGTTTTTT CASSHRGSTGELFF
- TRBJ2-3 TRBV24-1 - TGTGCCACCAGTGCCCTAGGGAGAGATACGCAGTATTTT CATSALGRDTQYF
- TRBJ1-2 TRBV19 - TGTGCCAGTAGTATCGGGGGGCTTAACTATGGCTACACCTTC CASSIGGLNYGYTF